The clone carrying this T cell receptor beta chain came up many times. Moderately to severely active ophthalmopathy under 3 months, CAS at least 3, NOSPECS at least 4. Scientists amplified the TCR beta CDR3 regions from RNA transcripts. In the first round, RT-PCR was carried out with HTBI primers, and a multiplex PCR formed the second round. TCRdb recomputed calls from the multiplex PCR reads with MiXCR, one row per CDR3 protein. This sample has roughly 50,000 distinct CDR3 sequences; roughly 46% occur once, and the top ten carry approximately 4.8%. The data are from a study of Graves' ophthalmopathy and Graves' hyperthyroidism. The sample comprised peripheral blood. The sequence derives from an adult woman with Graves' ophthalmopathy.

The CDR3 spells CSAGGQGYYGYTF. In nucleotides, the CDR3 is TGCAGTGCTGGGGGACAGGGGTACTATGGCTACACCTTC. The chain uses TRBV20-1 and TRBJ1-2; 10 bases align to TRBD1. V lost 5 bases and J lost 3; bases outside the gene matches: 3. The CDR3 has 13 residues. Germline V gives CDR1 DFQATT, CDR2 SNEGSKA (reference sequence).